These 21 T cell receptor beta chains were sequenced from one sample in a study of blood T cell repertoires in COVID-19. Profiling relied on immunoSEQ multiplex PCR, and the TCRdb table lists in-frame clones only, not all of them. The data contain 250,000 to 350,000 clones, roughly 89% of them seen just once; the ten biggest clones take up around 0.84%. What was sequenced was peripheral blood. The receptors were gathered from a man under 40 with acute or convalescent COVID-19.

V and J are TRBV28 and TRBJ2-7, with D perhaps TRBD1 (6 bases). Trimming pared 5 bases from V and 6 bases from J, leaving 14 bases between. Germline-derived CDR1 and CDR2 are MDHEN and SYDVKM. This CDR3 is built from 13 residues. The CDR3 loop is CASSLTGNPEQYF. In DNA form, the CDR3 reads TGTGCCAGCAGTCTCACAGGGAACCCCGAGCAGTACTTC.

This chain's CDR3 is CASSSSGRVTDTQYF. The CDR3 DNA follows: TGTGCCAGCAGTAGTAGCGGGAGGGTCACAGATACGCAGTATTTT. This rearrangement joins TRBV2 to TRBJ2-3; 11 nucleotides line up with TRBD2. CDR3 length equals 15 residues. In germline, CDR1 is SNHLY, CDR2 FYNNEI. V was pared by 5 bases and J by 2 bases, with 3 bases of the junction left unmatched.

The chain combines TRBV28 with TRBJ1-5, with 12 bases aligning to TRBD1. This CDR3 is built from 16 residues. Germline loops: CDR1 MDHEN, CDR2 SYDVKM. The trim removed 6 bases at V and 5 bases at J, leaving 8 bases unmatched. CDR3 sequence (DNA): TGTGCCAGCAGGGTTCCCGGGACAGGGGGCCATCAGCCCCAGCATTTT. Residues: CASRVPGTGGHQPQHF.

The genes are TRBV21-1 and TRBJ2-6; TRBD2 reflects the table's D call only, with no check against the DNA. TRBV21-1 is given as a pseudogene. This CDR3 has 16 residues. CDR3 nucleotides: TGTGCCGGACCCGCGGGGAGGAACTCTGGGGCCAACGTCCTGACTTTC. It encodes CAGPAGRNSGANVLTF.

This chain links TRBV5-1 with TRBJ2-5; TRBD2 agrees at 9 bases. The CDR3 totals 17 residues. Germline-derived CDR1 and CDR2 are SGHRS and YFSETQ. V trimming: 0 bases; J trimming: 4 bases; junction bases outside the gene matches: 10. The CDR3 bases are TGCGCCAGCAGCTTGGTACCTAGCGGGGTGCAGGGAGAGACCCAGTACTTC. Residues: CASSLVPSGVQGETQYF. The entire variable domain, with the rest obtained from reference TRBV5-1 and TRBJ2-5, is as follows: KAGVTQTPRYLIKTRGQQVTLSCSPISGHRSVSWYQQTPGQGLQFLFEYFSETQRNKGNFPGRFSGRQFSNSRSEMNVSTLELGDSALYLCASSLVPSGVQGETQYFGPGTRLLVL.

The chain combines TRBV5-1 with TRBJ2-3, with 7 bases identical to TRBD2. CDR1 is SGHRS, CDR2 YFSETQ, per germline. The CDR3 loop spans 17 amino acids. Trimming at V came to 0 bases and at J to 4 bases, leaving 11 bases not matched to a gene. The chain's CDR3 is CASSLGSLASGADTQYF. The DNA for the CDR3 is TGCGCCAGCAGCTTGGGGTCGTTGGCTAGCGGAGCAGATACGCAGTATTTT.

This clone turned up a few times. V and J are TRBV6-5 and TRBJ1-4, with D perhaps matching TRBD1 (5 bases). V was cut by 0 bases and J by 11 bases, with 13 bases left in between. CDR1 and CDR2 from the germline V gene are MNHEY and SVGAGI. The CDR3 loop spans 14 amino acids. DNA of the CDR3: TGTGCCAGCAGTTACTCATGGGGCAGCAGGAAACTGTTTTTT. Residues: CASSYSWGSRKLFF.

The J gene is TRBJ2-3, the V gene TRBV7-2; D remains unclear. Germline CDR1 is SGHTA and CDR2 is FQGNSA. The CDR3 consists of 13 residues. V was trimmed by 1 base and J by 4 bases, leaving 6 bases between them. The CDR3 DNA sequence: TGTGCCAGCAGCTTAGGAGTCGCAGATACGCAGTATTTT. Translation: CASSLGVADTQYF.

The count of this clone is one. The chain uses TRBV10-3 and TRBJ2-3; D not resolved. V lost 2 bases to trimming and J lost 2 bases, with 20 bases between them. Germline assignment: CDR1 ENHRY and CDR2 SYGVKD. This CDR3 spans 18 amino acids. The CDR3 DNA reads TGTGCCATCAGTGAGGGGTATCGTGGTAGCCGATACACAGATACGCAGTATTTT. Translating it yields CAISEGYRGSRYTDTQYF.

In this sample, this clone turned up a few times. The V and J genes are TRBV19 and TRBJ1-2; weak D call: TRBD1 (6 bases). Trimming cost V 3 bases and J 4 bases, with 15 bases left between them. Per germline, CDR1 LNHDA and CDR2 SQIVND (reference sequence). The CDR3 is made up of 15 amino acids. This CDR3 reads CASSIRQGITYGYTF. CDR3 DNA sequence: TGTGCCAGTAGTATTAGGCAGGGGATTACCTATGGCTACACCTTC.

V and J are TRBV20-1 and TRBJ2-1; weak D call: TRBD1 (5 bases). In germline, CDR1 is DFQATT, CDR2 SNEGSKA (reference sequence). Trimming left V 3 bases short and J 3 bases short, with 12 bases between. The CDR3 length is 14 residues. The CDR3 DNA sequence: TGCAGTGCTAGTCGCAGGGATGTCTACAATGAGCAGTTCTTC. Translated, it gives CSASRRDVYNEQFF.

This chain connects TRBV28 to TRBJ1-1; D possibly corresponds to TRBD1 (5 bases). V lost 3 bases and J lost 3, with 17 bases in between. Germline V gives CDR1 MDHEN, CDR2 SYDVKM. CDR3 length: 16 residues. DNA for the CDR3: TGTGCCAGCAGTTTGAGGATCCTGACAGCCTACACTGAAGCTTTCTTT. Translation gives CASSLRILTAYTEAFF. Full variable domain (missing parts from reference TRBV28 and TRBJ1-1): DVKVTQSSRYLVKRTGEKVFLECVQDMDHENMFWYRQDPGLGLRLIYFSYDVKMKEKGDIPEGYSVSREKKERFSLILESASTNQTSMYLCASSLRILTAYTEAFFGQGTRLTVV.

The chain recombines TRBV7-9 with TRBJ1-2; TRBD1 aligns across 7 bases. The CDR3 runs to 15 residues. From germline, CDR1 is SEHNR and CDR2 FQNEAQ (reference sequence). V lost 5 bases, J lost 8 bases, and 14 bases stayed unmatched. The CDR3 coding sequence is TGTGCCAGCAGCCCGCGACAGGGAAAGGCGAGCGGCTACACCTTC. It yields the protein CASSPRQGKASGYTF.

The V and J genes are TRBV7-3 and TRBJ2-2; D unclear. CDR1 and CDR2 from the germline V gene are SGHTA and FQGTGA. Trimming took off 2 bases at V and 5 bases at J, with 9 bases between the two ends. This CDR3 spans 14 amino acids. The CDR3 nucleotides read TGTGCCAGCAGCTTAGGGTACGGGACCGGGGAGCTGTTTTTT. Protein: CASSLGYGTGELFF. Full variable domain (remainder filled in from reference TRBV7-3 and TRBJ2-2): GAGVSQTPSNKVTEKGKYVELRCDPISGHTALYWYRQSLGQGPEFLIYFQGTGAADDSGLPNDRFFAVRPEGSVSTLKIQRTERGDSAVYLCASSLGYGTGELFFGEGSRLTVL.

This clone was recorded many times. The rearrangement uses TRBV11-2 and TRBJ2-3; D is possibly TRBD2 (7 bases). CDR1 is SGHAT and CDR2 is FQNNGV in the germline V gene. The CDR3 is made up of 16 amino acids. Trimming removed 2 bases at V and 4 bases at J, with 16 bases between. The CDR3 nucleotides are TGTGCCAGCAGCTTAAGGGGGGGTTCTATCCCAGATACGCAGTATTTT. The encoded protein is CASSLRGGSIPDTQYF.

The V gene is TRBV27, the J gene TRBJ1-1, with D perhaps TRBD1 (5 bases). Germline V lookup: CDR1 MNHEY, CDR2 SMNVEV (reference sequence). CDR3 size: 14 residues. The V end lost 2 bases, the J end lost 1 base, and 8 bases lay between the germline ends. CDR3 in amino acids: CASSLGAWNTEAFF. Here the CDR3 DNA reads TGTGCCAGCAGTTTAGGGGCATGGAACACTGAAGCTTTCTTT.

This clone has just one count. This chain joins TRBV25-1 and TRBJ2-7; 8 nucleotides line up with TRBD1. The V gene's germline CDR1 is MGHDK and CDR2 SYGVNS. The CDR3 is 14 amino acids. The V and J ends lost 6 bases and 5 bases, in that order; junction bases with no gene match: 9. The DNA for the CDR3 is TGTGCCAGCAGAACAGGGGGGCCCCAGAACGAGCAGTACTTC. This translates into CASRTGGPQNEQYF.

Only a few counts were recorded for this clone. This chain connects TRBV2 to TRBJ1-5; a weak D match, TRBD1 (5 bases). This CDR3 has 15 residues. V was cut by 2 bases and J by 6 bases, with 14 bases left in between. Per the germline V gene, CDR1 is SNHLY and CDR2 is FYNNEI. The CDR3 coding sequence is TGTGCCAGCAGTGAATATTTCGGGGGGGGTCAGCCCCAGCATTTT. It encodes CASSEYFGGGQPQHF.

This clone was counted only a few times. The V call is TRBV11-2, the J call TRBJ2-4, with a weak D call TRBD1 (6 bases). Germline assignment: CDR1 SGHAT and CDR2 FQNNGV. With 5 bases removed from V and 9 bases from J, the gap between germline ends came to 17 bases. This CDR3 is 14 amino acids long. CDR3 residues: CASSTQGIVSIQYF. CDR3 nucleotide sequence: TGTGCCAGCAGCACTCAGGGGATCGTAAGCATTCAGTACTTC. Using reference TRBV11-2 and TRBJ2-4 for the parts outside the CDR3, the full variable domain is EAGVAQSPRYKIIEKRQSVAFWCNPISGHATLYWYQQILGQGPKLLIQFQNNGVVDDSQLPKDRFSAERLKGVDSTLKIQPAKLEDSAVYLCASSTQGIVSIQYFGAGTRLSVL.

The chain recombines TRBV3-1 (or the pseudogene TRBV3-2) with TRBJ1-1, with 7 bases aligning to TRBD1. Germline trimming cut 5 bases from V and 5 bases from J; bases unmatched to any gene: 2. The length of the CDR3 is 12 residues. Germline V gives CDR1 LGHDT, CDR2 YNNKEL (reference sequence). The CDR3 spells CASSRQGTEAFF. Here the CDR3 DNA reads TGTGCCAGCAGCAGACAGGGAACTGAAGCTTTCTTT.

The chain combines TRBV7-9 with TRBJ1-4; 7 bases match TRBD1. Germline V gene lookup returns CDR1 SEHNR and CDR2 FQNEAQ (reference sequence). With V trimmed by 8 bases and J by 7 bases, 7 bases remained unmatched. The CDR3 is 13 amino acids. The CDR3 sequence is CASQGGKGEKLFF. In nucleotides, the CDR3 is TGTGCCAGCCAGGGGGGAAAAGGTGAAAAACTGTTTTTT.